The TCR beta chain under discussion was sequenced for a study of T cell responses to AZD1222 COVID-19 vaccine. Profiling relied on immunoSEQ multiplex PCR, and the TCRdb table lists in-frame clones only, not all of them. The table records 55,000 to 75,000 clones, about four fifths of them present only once. Concerning this clone itself: Its antigen remains unidentified.

Per germline, CDR1 MDHEN and CDR2 SYDVKM. Trimming at V came to 5 bases and at J to 13 bases, leaving 20 bases not matched to a gene. The length of the CDR3 is 17 residues. Broader study findings: Seropositive status at baseline applied to only five to seven AZD1222 recipients.

The source was peripheral blood, collected on day 0 of MenACWY control vaccination. The sequence came from an adult in good health. The chain has TRBV28 and TRBJ2-4; 10 positions agree with TRBD2. CDR3 protein: CASSLLLAGKPTSGQYF. DNA for the CDR3: TGTGCCAGCAGTCTGCTCCTAGCGGGCAAACCGACTAGCGGGCAGTACTTC.